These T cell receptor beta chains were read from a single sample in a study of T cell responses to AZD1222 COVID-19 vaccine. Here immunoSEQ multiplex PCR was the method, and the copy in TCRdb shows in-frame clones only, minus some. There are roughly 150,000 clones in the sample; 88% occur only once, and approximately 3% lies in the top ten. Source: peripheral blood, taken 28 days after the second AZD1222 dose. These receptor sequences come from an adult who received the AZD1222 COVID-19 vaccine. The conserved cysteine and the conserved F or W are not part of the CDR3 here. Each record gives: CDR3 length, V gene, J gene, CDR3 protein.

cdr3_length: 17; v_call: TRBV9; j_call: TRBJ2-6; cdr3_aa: ASSGASAPIHSGANVLT
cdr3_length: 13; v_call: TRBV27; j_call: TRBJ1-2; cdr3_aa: ASSQGQGIKYGYT
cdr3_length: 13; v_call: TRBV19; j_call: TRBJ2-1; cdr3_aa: ASSGDRVAYNEQF
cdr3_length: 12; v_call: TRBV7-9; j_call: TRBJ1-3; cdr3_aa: ASSAGLNGNTIY
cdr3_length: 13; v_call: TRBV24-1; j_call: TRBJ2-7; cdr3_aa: ATSESRTGSYEQY
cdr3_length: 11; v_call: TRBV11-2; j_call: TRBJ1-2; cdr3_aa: ASSPPKRAGYT
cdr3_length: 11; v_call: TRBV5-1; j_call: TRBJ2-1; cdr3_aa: ASSLGQGNEQF
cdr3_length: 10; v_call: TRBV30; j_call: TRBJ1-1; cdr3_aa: AWGPGGTEAF
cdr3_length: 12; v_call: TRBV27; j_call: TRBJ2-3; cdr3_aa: ASVLSGSTDTQY
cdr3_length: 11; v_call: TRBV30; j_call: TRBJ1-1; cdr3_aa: AWSVLGTSRAF
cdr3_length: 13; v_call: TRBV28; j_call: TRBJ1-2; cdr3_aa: ASSLGGAIDYGYT
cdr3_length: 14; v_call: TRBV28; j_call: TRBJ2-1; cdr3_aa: ASSLPGWSSYNEQF
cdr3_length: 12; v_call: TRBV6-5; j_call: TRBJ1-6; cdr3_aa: ASSYSMGGVALH
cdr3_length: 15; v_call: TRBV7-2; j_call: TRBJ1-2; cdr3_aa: ASSLIQGHGSTGGYT
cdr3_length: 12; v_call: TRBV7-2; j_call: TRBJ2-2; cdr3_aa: ASSGRLASGELF
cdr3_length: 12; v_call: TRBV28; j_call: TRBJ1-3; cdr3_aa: ASSLSGAGNTIY
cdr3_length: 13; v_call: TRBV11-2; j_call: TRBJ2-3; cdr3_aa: ASSLLAGGGDTQY
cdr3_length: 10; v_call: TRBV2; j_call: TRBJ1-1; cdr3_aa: ASSPRGSEAF
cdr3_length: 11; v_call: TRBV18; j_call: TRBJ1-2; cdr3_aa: ASSPGGDYGYT
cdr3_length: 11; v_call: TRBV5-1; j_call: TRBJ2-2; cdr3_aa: ASRDRDTGELF
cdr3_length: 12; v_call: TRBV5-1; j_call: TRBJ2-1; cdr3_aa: ASNTDRGRDEQF